These T cell receptor beta chains were read from a single sample in a study of CD8 T cells in Susac syndrome. TCRdb analysed the immunoSEQ multiplex PCR reads with MiXCR anew, one entry per CDR3 protein. In the table there are under 350,000 distinct CDR3 sequences, 92% of which are singletons. Sequenced input: CD4+ T cells from PBMCs. The receptors originated from a human donor with multiple sclerosis. The CDR3 runs from the conserved cysteine through the conserved F or W.

v_call cdr3_aa
TRBV19 CASTGPQSIENEQFF
TRBV20-1 CSARDLKKGQGSPLHF
TRBV18 CASSPLRGGTSTDTQYF
TRBV2 CASSLPGPFGTQYF
TRBV6-2/TRBV6-3 CASSYPGTGGEQYF
TRBV28 CASNLWRGWGNQPQHF
TRBV5-1 CASRTDRGREKLFF
TRBV24-1 CATSELRTGDHYGYTF
TRBV10-3 CAISESRIGYEQYF
TRBV7-9 CASSLFRPREAEQYF
TRBV9 CASASWTGAQDTQYF
TRBV7-2 CASSPKPAGVGNQPQHF
TRBV6-6 CATHGYSNQPQHF
TRBV3-1 CASSQDGGTTDTQYF